This T cell receptor beta chain appears in the sequencing data of a study of regulatory T cells in long-lasting Graves disease. Study overall: Less than 3 months of antithyroid drugs had been taken by newly diagnosed Graves' patients.

iRepertoire HTBI primers and Arm-PCR of CDR3 regions built TCR beta libraries. Per the study methods: Spanning all samples, the identified segments comprised some 60 TRBV and approximately 14 TRBJ. One entry per CDR3 protein, called by TCRdb with MiXCR from the multiplex PCR reads. The V and J calls here are based on TCRdb, not the publication. This sample has about 380,000 distinct CDR3 sequences; 15% occur once, and the top ten carry 20% to 25%. The CDR3 loop spans 16 amino acids. Germline V lookup: CDR1 PRHDT, CDR2 FYEKMQ (reference sequence). Trimming cost V 4 bases and J 0 bases, with 15 bases left between them. This clonotype was seen many times. Time point indicated: newly diagnosed GD, antithyroid drugs for less than 3 months. Preparation of the TCR library used RNA extracted from PBMCs. In each case, Graves' disease was diagnosed per American Thyroid Association guidelines. The source of the patients was an endocrinology department in Xi'an, China.

The clonotype comes from a female donor with Graves disease. This sample comprised peripheral blood mononuclear cells (PBMCs), obtained at new diagnosis, from a patient treated with antithyroid drugs. The genes are TRBV13 and TRBJ1-1, with D tentatively TRBD1 (6 bases). CDR3 nucleotide sequence: TGTGCCAGCAGCTATAAGGGGGGGGGTTTGAACACTGAAGCTTTCTTT. Translation: CASSYKGGGLNTEAFF.